The T cell receptor beta chain described here comes from a study of monozygotic twins with inflammatory bowel disease (dated by TCRdb to between 2018 and 2020). About the investigation overall: The complete study included about 30 monozygotic twin pairs: 19 IBD-discordant Danish pairs and nine German pairs, of which four were IBD-concordant and five were IBD-discordant. Each individual had, on average, about 151 000 unique TCRalpha sequences and 181 000 unique TCRbeta sequences available for analysis. Disease-associated traits were sought mainly through comparisons between IBD patients and their genetically identical healthy co-twins within discordant pairs. The research as a whole found: Repertoire similarity did not differ between concordant and discordant twins, which could be due to limited statistical power. IBD patients had lower TCRbeta repertoire diversity, measured by the inverse Simpson index, than their healthy co-twins. Because patients were on differing immunosuppressive treatments, the repertoires may have picked up extra background noise and inter-individual variability. No single strong signal or clonotype linked to IBD turned up in the results, so the idea that one exists was not supported. Compared with healthy twins, IBD patients shared fewer clonotypes with other individuals, and the difference was most pronounced in patients with signs of disease activity. The analysis was unable to tell apart different T cell subtypes.

Looking up the germline V gene (reference sequence) yields CDR1 DFQATT and CDR2 SNEGSKA. There are 14 amino acids in the CDR3, from cysteine to phenylalanine inclusive. This entry has no DNA. To prepare the library, 5' RACE was applied. The input for every TCR library was 3,500 to 4,000 ng of total RNA. For each sample, cDNA was synthesized in eight separate reactions using SMARTScribe reverse transcriptase. During cDNA synthesis, template switching introduced unique molecular identifiers that contained a 6-nucleotide sample barcode. TCRalpha and TCRbeta cDNA was amplified in two nested PCRs of 16 and 9 cycles, and bead purification was carried out after each PCR. Before amplification, the cDNA was treated with uracil DNA-glycosylase and purified using the QIAquick PCR purification kit. In the second PCR, Illumina TruSeq-compatible adapters and sample-specific barcodes were added. Library quality and concentration were assessed using TapeStation and Qubit, and 5 to 6 ng of each library was pooled. Pooled libraries were sequenced on an Illumina HiSeq2500 single-index Rapid Run with 2 x 100 bp reads and custom sequencing primers. The source study handled its data this way. MiGEC version 1.2.6 was used for UMI-based consensus assembly to correct PCR and sequencing errors. V(D)J alignment, clonotype assembly and CDR3 extraction were performed with MiXCR version 2.1.1. Normalisation of gene usage, clonotype sharing and MAIT/NKT TCR abundance was achieved by analysing the top 1000, 10 000 and 20 000 clonotypes per sample. Diversity was computed as the inverse Simpson index with the vegan R package after downsampling to 27 000 UMIs. Statistical testing used paired Mann-Whitney U tests on the discordant twin pairs and applied Benjamini-Hochberg correction for multiple testing. The reads underwent TCRdb reprocessing, giving one record for each CDR3 protein sequence and no DNA. These V and J calls derive from TCRdb rather than the authors' analysis. The table for this sample records about 450,000 distinct CDR3 sequences. The ten top clones hold 2.4% of the sample.

From each donor, an approximately 2.4 ml peripheral blood sample was drawn into PAXgene tubes and stored at -80 degrees C. Total RNA was isolated from whole blood with the PAXgene blood miRNA kit on an automated QIAcube, without T cell sorting. Deep TCRalpha and TCRbeta repertoire profiling with unique molecular barcoding was performed on peripheral blood of monozygotic twin pairs concordant or discordant for inflammatory bowel disease. Smoking habits were recorded for all twin pairs, and individuals were classified as current, former or never smokers. On this clonotype itself: Its antigen remains unidentified.

This TCR was recovered from a human donor with ulcerative colitis or Crohn's disease, or a healthy co-twin of an affected twin (not recorded which). This sequence uses TRBV20-1 and TRBJ2-1. Source material: blood. CDR3 loop: CSVTTLSSYNEQFF.